Sequencing of this TCR beta chain was carried out in a study of CD8 T cells in ankylosing spondylitis. Looked up from germline, CDR1 is MNHEY and CDR2 is SMNVEV (reference sequence). The V gene lost 1 base and the J gene lost 6 bases, with 10 bases spanning the gap. The CDR3 has 14 amino acids. The study, taken as a whole, reports: It was reported that disease-linked clones were significantly enriched in matched ankylosing spondylitis synovial fluid. Ankylosing spondylitis blood appeared to carry a characteristic TCR beta motif of under ten highly homologous variants. Disease-linked clones, CD8+, were relatively rare in peripheral blood.

TCR beta libraries were made by quantitative 5'-RACE with molecular barcodes. TCRdb itself ran the 5' RACE reads through MiXCR, one entry per CDR3 protein. The top ten hold about 29% of the sample, which has under 200,000 distinct CDR3 sequences, around a tenth seen once. In its sample, this clonotype was seen many times. Its matching antigen is unknown. Sample: blood, either unsorted or a sorted T cell fraction (not recorded which). This TCR derives from a male donor with ankylosing spondylitis or in good health (not recorded which). J is TRBJ2-1 and V is TRBV27; a possible D gene is TRBD1 (8 bases). CDR3 region: CASSLYRGGNEQFF. As DNA, the CDR3 is TGTGCCAGCAGTTTATACAGGGGGGGCAATGAGCAGTTCTTC.